Presented here are 14 T cell receptor beta chains from one specimen sequenced in a study of cytomegalovirus exposure and HLA in healthy donors. Researchers ran the PCR with 60 Vbeta and 13 Jbeta primers. Assay: immunoSEQ multiplex PCR; the TCRdb copy retains only in-frame clones and omits some. The sample includes about 100,000 clones, approximately 72% of them seen just once. Sequencing was carried out using PBMCs. These receptors were obtained from a female donor in good health and CMV-seropositive.

The V call is TRBV25-1, the J call TRBJ1-5, with 7 bases lining up with TRBD1. CDR1 and CDR2 (germline): MGHDK, SYGVNS. With 1 base clipped from V and 5 bases from J, the junction kept 8 bases outside the gene matches. The CDR3 loop spans 16 amino acids. The CDR3 DNA follows: TGTGCCAGCAGTGAATGGTCTGAACAGGGGTATCAGCCCCAGCATTTT. Translation gives CASSEWSEQGYQPQHF.

CDR3: CASSYPGEGTEAFF. The DNA of the CDR3 is TGTGCCAGCAGTTACCCCGGGGAGGGCACTGAAGCTTTCTTT. This chain joins TRBV6-7 and TRBJ1-1, with D uncertain. TRBV6-7 is recorded as an ORF, its role being uncertain. This CDR3 is built from 14 residues. V was shortened by 2 bases and J by 4 bases, with 11 bases between the two germline ends.

The chain employs TRBV7-6 and TRBJ2-7, with a weak D call TRBD2 (6 bases). The CDR3 runs to 15 residues. CDR1 and CDR2 from the germline V gene are SGHVS and FNYEAQ. The V end was cut by 6 bases, the J end by 0 bases, with 15 bases between. CDR3 sequence: CASSPGLRSSYEQYF. Here the CDR3 DNA reads TGTGCCAGCAGTCCGGGACTGAGGAGCTCCTACGAGCAGTACTTC.

The chain's CDR3 is CASRWTTNTEAFF. The CDR3 DNA reads as TGTGCCAGCAGGTGGACAACGAACACTGAAGCTTTCTTT. The chain employs TRBV7-9 and TRBJ1-1; D perhaps matches TRBD1 (5 bases). The V gene lost 6 bases and the J gene lost 1 base, with 9 bases spanning the gap. Germline CDR1 is SEHNR and CDR2 is FQNEAQ (reference sequence). The CDR3 sequence is 13 residues long.

J is TRBJ1-2 and V is TRBV5-1; 7 bases line up with TRBD1. CDR1 SGHRS and CDR2 YFSETQ come from the germline V gene. Trimming took 2 bases from V and 2 from J; bases not matched to a gene: 0. The CDR3 has 13 amino acids. The CDR3 bases are TGCGCCAGCAGCTTACAGGGGAACTATGGCTACACCTTC. As protein: CASSLQGNYGYTF.

The chain links TRBV28 to TRBJ1-6, with D hard to call. CDR3 length: 14 amino acids. Trimming took 6 bases from V and 7 from J, leaving 13 bases between them. Germline lookup yields CDR1 MDHEN and CDR2 SYDVKM. The CDR3 DNA reads as TGTGCCAGCAGGGGCGGGGTACGAAATTCACCCCTCCACTTT. Its protein is CASRGGVRNSPLHF.

The chain employs TRBV7-9 and TRBJ2-3; 12 nucleotides agree with TRBD2. The CDR3 extends over 17 amino acids. Germline loops: CDR1 SEHNR, CDR2 FQNEAQ (reference sequence). The ends lost 3 bases at V and 4 bases at J; junction bases unmatched: 8. CDR3 bases: TGTGCCAGCAGCTTGGCTAGCGGGAGGGCCGGGGCAGATACGCAGTATTTT. It encodes CASSLASGRAGADTQYF.

In DNA, the CDR3 is TGTGCCAGCTCCTACTCTTTCTCTGGAAACACCATATATTTT. Protein sequence: CASSYSFSGNTIYF. The V gene is TRBV27, the J gene TRBJ1-3, with D hard to call. Germline-derived CDR1 and CDR2 are MNHEY and SMNVEV (reference sequence). This CDR3 is 14 amino acids long. Between the trimmed V and J ends, which lost 8 bases and 0 bases, there was a span of 11 bases.

Concerning this clone: One end of the junction varies from germline; a read error may be responsible. The V call is TRBV25-1, the J call TRBJ2-5; D unresolved. The CDR3 loop spans 15 amino acids. The germline V gene encodes CDR1 MGHDK and CDR2 SYGVNS. CDR3 amino acids: CASSGLLTAQGTQYF. In DNA form, the CDR3 reads TGTGCCAGCAGTGGACTTTTGACGGCTCAAGGGACCCAGTACTTC.

The J gene is TRBJ2-6, the V gene TRBV19; possibly TRBD1 for D (5 bases). Germline V gene sequence: CDR1 LNHDA, CDR2 SQIVND (reference sequence). This CDR3 region has 15 residues. The V gene lost 8 bases and the J gene lost 2 bases, with 13 bases spanning the gap. The chain's CDR3 is CASSTGTAGANVLTF. CDR3 DNA: TGTGCCAGTTCAACAGGCACCGCTGGGGCCAACGTCCTGACTTTC.

The rearrangement uses TRBV4-2 and TRBJ2-7; possible D gene TRBD2, 5 bases. Between the trimmed V and J ends, which lost 0 bases and 0 bases, there was a span of 9 bases. Germline CDR1 reads LGHNA; CDR2 reads YNFKEQ. The CDR3 totals 15 residues. The CDR3 loop reads CASSQEPGSSYEQYF. The DNA of the CDR3 is TGTGCCAGCAGCCAAGAGCCGGGAAGCTCCTACGAGCAGTACTTC.

The chain has TRBV29-1 and TRBJ2-7, with D tentatively TRBD1 (6 bases). CDR3 length: 11 amino acids. Trimming removed 6 bases at V and 3 bases at J, with 9 bases between. Germline V gene sequence: CDR1 SQVTM, CDR2 ANQGSEA. The CDR3, as DNA: TGCAGCGTAAGACAGGACTACGAGCAGTACTTC. Translated: CSVRQDYEQYF.

V usage is TRBV14 and J usage is TRBJ2-1; D not certain. The CDR3 is 16 residues long. Trimming took off 4 bases at V and 2 bases at J, with 15 bases between the two ends. CDR1 and CDR2 (germline): SGHDN, FVKESK. The CDR3 here is CASSPRANTPYNEQFF. The DNA for the CDR3 is TGTGCCAGCAGCCCCCGAGCGAACACCCCCTACAATGAGCAGTTCTTC.

This chain links TRBV5-1 with TRBJ1-3; perhaps TRBD1 as D (6 bases). With 0 bases removed from V and 0 bases from J, the gap between germline ends came to 13 bases. The CDR3 runs 17 residues. Germline V gene sequence: CDR1 SGHRS, CDR2 YFSETQ. CDR3 region: CASSLAGGRSSGNTIYF. The CDR3 DNA reads as TGCGCCAGCAGCTTGGCGGGGGGCCGGAGCTCTGGAAACACCATATATTTT. The entire variable domain, with the rest obtained from reference TRBV5-1 and TRBJ1-3, is as follows: KAGVTQTPRYLIKTRGQQVTLSCSPISGHRSVSWYQQTPGQGLQFLFEYFSETQRNKGNFPGRFSGRQFSNSRSEMNVSTLELGDSALYLCASSLAGGRSSGNTIYFGEGSWLTVV.